This T cell receptor (beta chain) was captured in a study of memory CD4+ T cells and cytomegalovirus serostatus (dated by TCRdb to the late 2010s). Context from the whole study: A total of some 35 healthy Belgian adults, of whom 9 were CMV seropositive and 24 were CMV seronegative, were included in the cohort. CD4+ memory TCRbeta repertoires of a Belgian cohort with known cytomegalovirus serostatus were sequenced in order to replicate a published TCR-based CMV serostatus classifier. Paper-wide results and their limitations: The results were interpreted as suggesting that the CMV-associated TCR signature is mostly present in the CD4+ memory repertoire. Of 164 previously reported CMV-associated TCRbeta sequences, 55 to 75 appeared in the CD4+ memory repertoires, each in one to five individuals. The original-framework classifier achieved a median bootstrapped AUC of approximately 0.94 with a 95% CI of 0.76-1.00 on the Belgian cohort. For predicting CMV serostatus, the median bootstrapped AUC was roughly 0.95 using the original framework and approximately 0.91 using a US-trained random forest. Only CD4+CD45RO+ memory cells were sequenced, in contrast to the original study, which included naive and memory CD4+ and CD8+ populations.

Genomic DNA was extracted from sorted cells with the Quick-DNA Microprep Kit. Amplification of TCRbeta DNA was done with the immunoSEQ hsTCRbeta kit, following the protocol from the manufacturer. TCRbeta libraries were sequenced on an Illumina MiSeq instrument. As for the authors' bioinformatics: After out-of-frame sequences were removed, 2,204,828 distinct TCRbeta sequences remained, averaging approximately 68,000 per individual. Two values were used to score each individual: the count of about 150 previously reported CMV-associated TCRbeta sequences and the total count of productive distinct TCRbeta sequences. A beta-binomial model was reimplemented in Python, and scikit-learn random forests with default parameters were trained on US cohort data. Classifier performance on the Belgian cohort was reported as the median AUC with percentile confidence intervals calculated over 10,000 bootstrap iterations. Not all clones reach the TCRdb copy of this immuneACCESS table, which keeps in-frame sequences only. Checked studies attribute under half of the gap to unresolved V genes and leave the rest unexplained. V and J calls plus clone size are reproduced from that table; the DNA served to infer D and trimming. This sample gives 46,000 or so clones in total; roughly 80% of them show up just once. Together, the top ten hold less than 0.75% of the sample.

Regarding this clone: Its antigen is still unknown. Base-call qualities are not available, and no considerably larger clone is one nucleotide away.

From its cysteine to its phenylalanine, the CDR3 spans 16 amino acids. The retained sequence is limited to the CDR3, 48 bases, with the frame set at the first base. Via the germline V gene, CDR1 is SGHVS and CDR2 FQNEAQ. V loses 2 bases, J loses 6 bases, and the germline ends lie 17 bases apart. A FACSAria II was used to sort memory CD4+ T cells, defined as single viable CD3+CD4+CD8-CD45RO+ cells. CMV serostatus was determined using a Roche Elecsys assay that detects serum IgG against CMV pp150, pp28, p38 and p52. After thawing, total CD4+ T cells were enriched by positive selection with CD4 magnetic microbeads. Samples originated from another study that specifically interrogated the CD4+ T cell memory repertoire. Peripheral blood mononuclear cells were isolated and cryopreserved according to standard operating procedures, and serum was kept at -80 degrees C. The staining used CD3-PerCP (BW264/56), CD4-APC (RPA-T4), CD45RO-PE (UCHT1) and CD8-Pacific Orange (3B5) antibodies, and Sytox blue was used to exclude non-viable cells.

Sequenced material: memory CD4+ T cells from blood. The TCR comes from an adult in good health and CMV-seronegative. The rearrangement joined TRBV7-8 to TRBJ2-1; no confident D gene assignment can be made. The DNA sequence reads TGTGCCAGCAGCTTAACTCAGTCCCTTCGGCCCAATGAGCAGTTCTTC. The encoded protein is CASSLTQSLRPNEQFF.